This TCR beta chain comes out of a study of cytotoxic CD8 clonotypes in ibrutinib-treated CLL. About the research overall: Investigators collected response samples after a median roughly 12 months of treatment, range 6 to 36.

PBMCs that had been cryopreserved were the source of about 2 micrograms of genomic DNA for TCR beta libraries. Using immunoSEQ multiplex PCR, the repertoire was profiled, and TCRdb retains in-frame clones only, with some absent. The repertoire has roughly 180,000 clones, about two thirds of them found once; the top ten carry 13%. Whole-study results and caveats: Clonality (at baseline) was higher than in age-matched healthy donors and tracked circulating CD8+ T-cell counts.

Concerning this clone: Its cognate antigen is unknown.

This specimen was PBMCs, taken after 24 months of ibrutinib treatment. This TCR was sampled from a human donor with chronic lymphocytic leukemia.

The CDR3 DNA follows: TGTGCCATCAGCATGCACCGGGACGGGAACACTGAAGCTTTCTTT. This sequence encodes CAISMHRDGNTEAFF. The J gene is TRBJ1-1, the V gene TRBV10-3; a weak D match, TRBD1 (5 bases). The CDR3 totals 15 residues. Germline V gene sequence: CDR1 ENHRY, CDR2 SYGVKD. The V gene lost 6 bases and the J gene lost 1 base, with 15 bases spanning the gap.